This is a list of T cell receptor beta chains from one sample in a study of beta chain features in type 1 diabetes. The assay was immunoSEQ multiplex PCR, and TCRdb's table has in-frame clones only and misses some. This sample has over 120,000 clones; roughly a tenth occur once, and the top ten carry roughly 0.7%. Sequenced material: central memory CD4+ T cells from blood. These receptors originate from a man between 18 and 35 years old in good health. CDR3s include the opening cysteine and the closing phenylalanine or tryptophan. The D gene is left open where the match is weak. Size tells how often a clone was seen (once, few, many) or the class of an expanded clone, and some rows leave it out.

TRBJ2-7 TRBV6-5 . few TGTGCCAGCAGTTACGACAGATCAACCTACGAGCAGTACTTC CASSYDRSTYEQYF
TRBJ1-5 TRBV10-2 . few TGCGCCAGCAGTGATAGCCATAGCAATCAGCCCCAGCATTTT CASSDSHSNQPQHF
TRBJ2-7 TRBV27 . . TGTGCCAGCAGTCCTCGACAGGCGCAACTCTACGAGCAGTACTTC CASSPRQAQLYEQYF
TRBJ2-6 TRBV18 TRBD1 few TGTGCCAGCTCATCAGGACAGGTTCGGGGTGGGGCCAACGTCCTGACTTTC CASSSGQVRGGANVLTF
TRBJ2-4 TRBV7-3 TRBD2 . TGTGCCAGCAGCTTAAGCGGGGGGGCCCACATTCAGTACTTC CASSLSGGAHIQYF
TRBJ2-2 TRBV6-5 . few TGTGCCAGCAGCTATACAGGGTTGCACACCGGGGAGCTGTTTTTT CASSYTGLHTGELFF
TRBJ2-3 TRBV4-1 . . TGCGCCAGCAGCCAAGCAGGGGGCACAGATACGCAGTATTTT CASSQAGGTDTQYF
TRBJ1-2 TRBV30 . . TGTGCCTGGAGTCTGGGGGGGAGCTATGGCTACACCTTC CAWSLGGSYGYTF
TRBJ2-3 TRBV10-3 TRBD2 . TGTGCCATCACTAGAGCGGGGGGCACAGATACGCAGTATTTT CAITRAGGTDTQYF
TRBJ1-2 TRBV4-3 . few TGCGCCAGCAGCCAAGAGGCCAGGGGTACGAGCGGCTACACCTTC CASSQEARGTSGYTF
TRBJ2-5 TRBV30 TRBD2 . TGTGCCTGGAGTTCGAGCGGGGGGAGGGTAGAGACCCAGTACTTC CAWSSSGGRVETQYF
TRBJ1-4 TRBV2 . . TGTGCCAGCAGATTACAGGTCCCGAATGAAAAACTGTTTTTT CASRLQVPNEKLFF
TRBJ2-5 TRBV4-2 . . TGTGCCAGCAGCCTTGTATCCGGCCAAGAGACCCAGTACTTC CASSLVSGQETQYF
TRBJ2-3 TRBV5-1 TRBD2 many TGCGCCAGCAGCTCAATTCCCGGGACTAGCGGGGATACGCAGTATTTT CASSSIPGTSGDTQYF
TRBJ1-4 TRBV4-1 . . TGCGCCAGCAGCCAAGATATCGTGGGGAGGGTAGGAGAAAAACTGTTTTTT CASSQDIVGRVGEKLFF
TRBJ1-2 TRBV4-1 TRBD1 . TGCGCCAGCAGCCAAGATCGGGGGACAGGGGACGACTATGGCTACACCTTC CASSQDRGTGDDYGYTF
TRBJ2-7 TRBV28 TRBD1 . TGTGCCAGCAGTCGACAGGGCGAGCAGTACTTC CASSRQGEQYF
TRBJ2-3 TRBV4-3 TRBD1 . TGCGCCAGCAGCCAAGCCGGGACAGGGACAGATACGCAGTATTTT CASSQAGTGTDTQYF
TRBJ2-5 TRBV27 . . TGTGCCAGCAGTCCAGTCGACAGAGAGACCCAGTACTTC CASSPVDRETQYF
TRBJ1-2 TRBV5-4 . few TGTGCCAGCAGCTTTTCAGGGGAAGGAGGCTACACCTTC CASSFSGEGGYTF
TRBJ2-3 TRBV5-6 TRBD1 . TGTGCCAGCAGCTTGTTCCGGACAGGGGTCACAGATACGCAGTATTTT CASSLFRTGVTDTQYF
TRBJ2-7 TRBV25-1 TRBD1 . TGTGCCAGCAGCTTTGGGACAGCCAACTACGAGCAGTACTTC CASSFGTANYEQYF
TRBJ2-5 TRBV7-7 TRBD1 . TGTGCCAGCAGCCGGACAGGGGGTGGCGAGACCCAGTACTTC CASSRTGGGETQYF
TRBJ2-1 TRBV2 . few TGTGCCAGCAGTGGTGCCCTCCCCGGGGAGCAGTTCTTC CASSGALPGEQFF
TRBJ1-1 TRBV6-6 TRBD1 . TGTGCCAGCAGTTACGCGGGACAGTCGAACACTGAAGCTTTCTTT CASSYAGQSNTEAFF
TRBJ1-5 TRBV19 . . TGTGCCGGGGGCCGTGGGAATAGCAATCAGCCCCAGCATTTT CAGGRGNSNQPQHF
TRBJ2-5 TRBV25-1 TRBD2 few TGTGCCAGCAGAGTTAGCGGGGGGCCGGAAGAGACCCAGTACTTC CASRVSGGPEETQYF
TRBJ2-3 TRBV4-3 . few TGCGCCAGCAGCCAAACCTATAAGGCGGGGCCCACAGATACGCAGTATTTT CASSQTYKAGPTDTQYF
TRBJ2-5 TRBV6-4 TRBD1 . TGTGCCAGCAGCCGGGACAGGGGAGAGACCCAGTACTTC CASSRDRGETQYF
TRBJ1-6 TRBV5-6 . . TGTGCCAGCAGCCTGGGACGGACAAATTCACCCCTCCACTTT CASSLGRTNSPLHF
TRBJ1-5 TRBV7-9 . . TGTGCCAGCAGCCAATCCGGGGGAGACAATCAGCCCCAGCATTTT CASSQSGGDNQPQHF
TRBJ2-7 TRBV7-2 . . TGTGCCAGCAGCTTATCGAGCGGACAGAGCTACGAGCAGTACTTC CASSLSSGQSYEQYF